This T cell receptor beta chain was sequenced during a study of shared clonotypes between healthy human individuals. In germline, CDR1 is GTSNPN, CDR2 SVGIG (reference sequence). With V trimmed by 2 bases and J by 7 bases, 9 bases remained unmatched. The CDR3 has 15 residues. Here immunoSEQ multiplex PCR was the method, and the copy in TCRdb shows in-frame clones only, minus some. The sample lists about 1 million clones, roughly 80% occurring once. The chain has TRBV30 and TRBJ2-1; 9 bases match TRBD2. This receptor was identified in a man younger than 35 in good health. The specimen was memory CD4+ T cells sorted from blood. Subset in this sample: CD45RA-negative fraction. The CDR3 is CAWSWREGMRNEQFF. The CDR3 DNA is TGTGCCTGGAGTTGGCGGGAGGGGATGAGGAATGAGCAGTTCTTC.